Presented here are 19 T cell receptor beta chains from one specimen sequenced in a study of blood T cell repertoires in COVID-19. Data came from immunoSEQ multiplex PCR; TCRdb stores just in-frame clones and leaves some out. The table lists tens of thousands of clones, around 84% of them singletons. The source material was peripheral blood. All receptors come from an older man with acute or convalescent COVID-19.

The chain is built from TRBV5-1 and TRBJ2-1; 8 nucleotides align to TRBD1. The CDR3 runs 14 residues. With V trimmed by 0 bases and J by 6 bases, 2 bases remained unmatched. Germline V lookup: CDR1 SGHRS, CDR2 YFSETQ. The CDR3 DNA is TGCGCCAGCAGCTTGGGTACAGGGGGCAATGAGCAGTTCTTC. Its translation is CASSLGTGGNEQFF. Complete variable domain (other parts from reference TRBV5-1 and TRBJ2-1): KAGVTQTPRYLIKTRGQQVTLSCSPISGHRSVSWYQQTPGQGLQFLFEYFSETQRNKGNFPGRFSGRQFSNSRSEMNVSTLELGDSALYLCASSLGTGGNEQFFGPGTRLTVL.

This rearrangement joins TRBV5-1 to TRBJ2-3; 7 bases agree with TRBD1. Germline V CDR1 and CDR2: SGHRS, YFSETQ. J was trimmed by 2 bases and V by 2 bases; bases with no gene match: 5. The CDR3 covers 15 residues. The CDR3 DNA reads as TGCGCCAGCAGCTTATCCGGGACAGACACAGATACGCAGTATTTT. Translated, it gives CASSLSGTDTDTQYF.

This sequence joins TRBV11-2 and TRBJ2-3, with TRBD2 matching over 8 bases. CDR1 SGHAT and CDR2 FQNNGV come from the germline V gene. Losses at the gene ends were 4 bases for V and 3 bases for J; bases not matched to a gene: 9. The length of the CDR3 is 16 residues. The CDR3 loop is CASSSPAGALTDTQYF. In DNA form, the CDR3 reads TGTGCCAGCAGCTCCCCAGCGGGGGCCCTGACAGATACGCAGTATTTT.

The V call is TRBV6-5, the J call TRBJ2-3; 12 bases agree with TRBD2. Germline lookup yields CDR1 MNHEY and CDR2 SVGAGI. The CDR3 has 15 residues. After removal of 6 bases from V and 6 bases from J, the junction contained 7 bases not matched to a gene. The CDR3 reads CASSRLAGGSDTQYF. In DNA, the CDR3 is TGTGCCAGCAGCCGGCTAGCGGGGGGGTCCGATACGCAGTATTTT.

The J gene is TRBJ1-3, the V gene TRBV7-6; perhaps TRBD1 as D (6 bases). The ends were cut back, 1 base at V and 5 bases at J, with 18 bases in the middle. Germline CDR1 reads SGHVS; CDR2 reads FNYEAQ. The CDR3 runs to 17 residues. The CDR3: CASSLVNHGTGRNTIYF. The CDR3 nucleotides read TGTGCCAGCAGCTTAGTTAATCACGGTACAGGGAGAAACACCATATATTTT. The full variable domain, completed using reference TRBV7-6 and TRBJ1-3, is GAGVSQSPRYKVTKRGQDVALRCDPISGHVSLYWYRQALGQGPEFLTYFNYEAQQDKSGLPNDRFSAERPEGSISTLTIQRTEQRDSAMYRCASSLVNHGTGRNTIYFGEGSWLTVV.

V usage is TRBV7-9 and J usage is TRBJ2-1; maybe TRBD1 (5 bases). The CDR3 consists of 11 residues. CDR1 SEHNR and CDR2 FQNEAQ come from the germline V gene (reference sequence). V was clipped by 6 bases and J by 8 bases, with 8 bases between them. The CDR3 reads CASSWGDEQFF. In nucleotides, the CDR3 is TGTGCCAGCAGTTGGGGCGATGAGCAGTTCTTC.

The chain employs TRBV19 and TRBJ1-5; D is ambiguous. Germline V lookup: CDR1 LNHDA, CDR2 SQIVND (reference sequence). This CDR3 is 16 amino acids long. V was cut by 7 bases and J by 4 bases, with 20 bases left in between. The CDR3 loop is CASTGSGRAANQPQHF. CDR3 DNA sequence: TGTGCCAGTACGGGAAGCGGGAGGGCTGCGAATCAGCCCCAGCATTTT.

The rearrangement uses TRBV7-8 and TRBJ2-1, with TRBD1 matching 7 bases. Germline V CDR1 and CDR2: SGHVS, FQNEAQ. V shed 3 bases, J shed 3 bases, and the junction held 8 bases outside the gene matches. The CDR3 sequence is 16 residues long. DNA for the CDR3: TGTGCCAGCAGCTTGTGGTCCGGGACAGTCTACAATGAGCAGTTCTTC. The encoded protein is CASSLWSGTVYNEQFF. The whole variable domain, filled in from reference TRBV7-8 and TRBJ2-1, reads GAGVSQSPRYKVAKRGQDVALRCDPISGHVSLFWYQQALGQGPEFLTYFQNEAQLDKSGLPSDRFFAERPEGSVSTLKIQRTQQEDSAVYLCASSLWSGTVYNEQFFGPGTRLTVL.

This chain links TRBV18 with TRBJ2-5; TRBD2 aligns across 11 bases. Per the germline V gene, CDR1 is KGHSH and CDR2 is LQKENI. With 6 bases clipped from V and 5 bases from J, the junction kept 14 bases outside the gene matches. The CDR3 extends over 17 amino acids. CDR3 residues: CASSARPTSGVWETQYF. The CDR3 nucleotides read TGTGCCAGCTCGGCACGGCCGACTAGCGGGGTGTGGGAGACCCAGTACTTC.

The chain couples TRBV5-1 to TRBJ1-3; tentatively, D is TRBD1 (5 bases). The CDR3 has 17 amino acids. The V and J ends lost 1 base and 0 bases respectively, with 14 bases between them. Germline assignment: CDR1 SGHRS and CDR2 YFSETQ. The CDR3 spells CASSLFVGGASGNTIYF. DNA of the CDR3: TGCGCCAGCAGCTTGTTTGTCGGGGGAGCCTCTGGAAACACCATATATTTT.

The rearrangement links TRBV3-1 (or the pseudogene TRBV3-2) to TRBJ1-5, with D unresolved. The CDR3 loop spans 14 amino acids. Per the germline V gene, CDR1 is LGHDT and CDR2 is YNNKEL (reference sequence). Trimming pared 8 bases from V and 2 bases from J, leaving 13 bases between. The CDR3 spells CASATGSGNQPQHF. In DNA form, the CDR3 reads TGTGCCAGCGCCACCGGGTCTGGCAATCAGCCCCAGCATTTT.

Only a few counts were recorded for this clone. CDR3 DNA sequence: TGTGCCAGCGGGACAGGGATTGCCGCTGGAAACACCATATATTTT. This encodes CASGTGIAAGNTIYF. This sequence joins TRBV28 and TRBJ1-3, with 9 positions matching TRBD1. J gave up 2 bases and V 8 bases, and 7 bases lay outside the gene matches. This CDR3 region has 15 residues. CDR1 MDHEN and CDR2 SYDVKM come from the germline V gene.

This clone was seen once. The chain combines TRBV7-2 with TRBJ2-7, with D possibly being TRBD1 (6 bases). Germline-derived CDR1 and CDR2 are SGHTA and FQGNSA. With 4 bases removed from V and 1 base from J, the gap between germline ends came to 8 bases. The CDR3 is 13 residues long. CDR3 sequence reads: CASSWTASYEQYF. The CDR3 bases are TGTGCCAGCAGCTGGACAGCATCCTACGAGCAGTACTTC.

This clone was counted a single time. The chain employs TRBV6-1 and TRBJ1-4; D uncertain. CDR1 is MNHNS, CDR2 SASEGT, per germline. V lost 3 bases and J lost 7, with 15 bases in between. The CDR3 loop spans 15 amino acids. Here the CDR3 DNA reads TGTGCCAGCAGTGAGGTGTTGATGCGTGGTGAAAAACTGTTTTTT. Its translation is CASSEVLMRGEKLFF.

The CDR3 nucleotides read TGTGCCAGCAGTTTCGCCCGGGACAGGGGGCCGGGGAACACTGAAGCTTTCTTT. Translated: CASSFARDRGPGNTEAFF. The rearrangement joins TRBV27 to TRBJ1-1, with 12 bases aligning to TRBD1. CDR1 is MNHEY, CDR2 SMNVEV, per germline (reference sequence). This CDR3 has 18 amino acids. Losses at the gene ends were 3 bases for V and 1 base for J; bases not matched to a gene: 9.

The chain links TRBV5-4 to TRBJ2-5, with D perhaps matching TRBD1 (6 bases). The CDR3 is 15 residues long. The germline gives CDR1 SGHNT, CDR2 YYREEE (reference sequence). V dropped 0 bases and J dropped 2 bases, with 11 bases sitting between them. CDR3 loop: CASSLGGQRQETQYF. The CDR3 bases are TGTGCCAGCAGCTTGGGGGGACAAAGGCAAGAGACCCAGTACTTC.

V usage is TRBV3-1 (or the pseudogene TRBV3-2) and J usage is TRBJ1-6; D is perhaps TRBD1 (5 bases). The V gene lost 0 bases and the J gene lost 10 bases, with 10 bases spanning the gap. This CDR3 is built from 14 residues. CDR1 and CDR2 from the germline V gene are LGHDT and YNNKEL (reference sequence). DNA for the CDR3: TGTGCCAGCAGCCAAGATCCCGGGGGATCACCCCTCCACTTT. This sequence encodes CASSQDPGGSPLHF.

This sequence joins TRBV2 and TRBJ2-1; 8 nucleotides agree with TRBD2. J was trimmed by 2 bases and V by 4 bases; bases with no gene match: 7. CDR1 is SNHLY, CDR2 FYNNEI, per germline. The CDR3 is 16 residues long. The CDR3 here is CASSVEGGRTYNEQFF. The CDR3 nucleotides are TGTGCCAGCAGTGTAGAGGGCGGGAGGACCTACAATGAGCAGTTCTTC. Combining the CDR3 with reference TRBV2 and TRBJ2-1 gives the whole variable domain EPEVTQTPSHQVTQMGQEVILRCVPISNHLYFYWYRQILGQKVEFLVSFYNNEISEKSEIFDDQFSVERPDGSNFTLKIRSTKLEDSAMYFCASSVEGGRTYNEQFFGPGTRLTVL.

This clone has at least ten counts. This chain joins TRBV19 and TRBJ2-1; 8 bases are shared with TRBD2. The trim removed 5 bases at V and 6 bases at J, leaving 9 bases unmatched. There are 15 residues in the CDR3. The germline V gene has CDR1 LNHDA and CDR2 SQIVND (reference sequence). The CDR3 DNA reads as TGTGCCAGTAGTCCGACTAGCGCCCCGTTCAATGAGCAGTTCTTC. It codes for CASSPTSAPFNEQFF.